A single T cell receptor beta chain is shown here with its context. This clonotype was seen only a few times. Its antigen specificity is not known. No per-base quality is available; no much larger clone lies one base away. The meaning of the sample's treatment or condition label: allogeneic hematopoietic cell transplantation with graft depleted of TCRalphabeta T cells and CD19 B cells. TCRalphabeta/CD19-depleted allogeneic hematopoietic cell grafts were given to the transplant recipients, all of whom were children. The source of the sample is a study of T-cell reconstitution after alpha-beta-depleted transplantation in children (dated by TCRdb to 2016 to 2017). About the full investigation: Using TCR repertoire profiling, the study followed T-cell immune reconstitution in a quantitative way in children after TCRalphabeta/CD19-depleted allogeneic hematopoietic cell transplantation. The full study reports these points: In some patients, the high TCRbeta diversity seen at day 60 was put down to recipient T cells and intrathymic progenitors that had survived conditioning. Over the following months the frequencies of hyperexpanded clones went down, and after one year T-cell counts and TCRbeta diversity were mostly credited to newly produced T cells. The apparently early alphabetaT-cell count recovery about two months after transplant was reportedly dependent on only several hundred rapidly expanded clones derived from non-depleted graft cells.

The library relied on PCR. Reads for this sample came from an Illumina HiSeq 2500. TCR libraries were prepared with molecular barcoding, using unique molecular identifiers to normalize TCRbeta repertoire quantification. Using fastp at Q25 and MiXCR, TCRdb reprocessed the public reads and kept productive beta chains. Under each unique CDR3 protein, matching rows form one entry showing the most common genes and DNA. Within this sample are around 450,000 distinct CDR3 sequences, with over 40% of them counted one time only. The leading ten clones occupy under 35% of the sample. This clonotype was obtained from a girl aged 2-10 years with aplastic anemia, due to receive a stem cell transplant. Sequencing used PBMCs, obtained before TCRalphabeta/CD19-depleted stem cell transplant.

CDR3 protein: CASSFERSIGVYNEQFF. The nucleotides are TGTGCCAGCAGCTTCGAGCGGTCCATAGGGGTCTACAATGAGCAGTTCTTC. The chain joins TRBV11-1 to TRBJ2-1; the D gene may be TRBD1 or TRBD2, since each aligns over 5 bases. The CDR1 and CDR2 encoded by the germline V gene (reference sequence) are SGHAT and FQDESV. The CDR3 spans 17 residues, from the cysteine through the phenylalanine. Solely the CDR3 DNA is kept, with 51 bases framed from the first base. V was cut back by 3 bases and J by 3 bases, leaving a gap of 18 bases between them.